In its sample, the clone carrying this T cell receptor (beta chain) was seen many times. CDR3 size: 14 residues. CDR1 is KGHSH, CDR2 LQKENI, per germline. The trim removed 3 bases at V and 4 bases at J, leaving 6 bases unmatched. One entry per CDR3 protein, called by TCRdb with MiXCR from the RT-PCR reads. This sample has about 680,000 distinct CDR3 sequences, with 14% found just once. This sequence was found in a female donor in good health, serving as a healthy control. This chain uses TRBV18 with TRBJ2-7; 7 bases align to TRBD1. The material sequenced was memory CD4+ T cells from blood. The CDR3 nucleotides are TGTGCCAGCTCACCCAAGACAGGGAAGTACGAGCAGTACTTC. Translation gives CASSPKTGKYEQYF. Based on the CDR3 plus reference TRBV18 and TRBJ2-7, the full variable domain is NAGVMQNPRHLVRRRGQEARLRCSPMKGHSHVYWYRQLPEEGLKFMVYLQKENIIDESGMPKERFSAEFPKEGPSILRIQQVVRGDSAAYFCASSPKTGKYEQYFGPGTRLTVT.